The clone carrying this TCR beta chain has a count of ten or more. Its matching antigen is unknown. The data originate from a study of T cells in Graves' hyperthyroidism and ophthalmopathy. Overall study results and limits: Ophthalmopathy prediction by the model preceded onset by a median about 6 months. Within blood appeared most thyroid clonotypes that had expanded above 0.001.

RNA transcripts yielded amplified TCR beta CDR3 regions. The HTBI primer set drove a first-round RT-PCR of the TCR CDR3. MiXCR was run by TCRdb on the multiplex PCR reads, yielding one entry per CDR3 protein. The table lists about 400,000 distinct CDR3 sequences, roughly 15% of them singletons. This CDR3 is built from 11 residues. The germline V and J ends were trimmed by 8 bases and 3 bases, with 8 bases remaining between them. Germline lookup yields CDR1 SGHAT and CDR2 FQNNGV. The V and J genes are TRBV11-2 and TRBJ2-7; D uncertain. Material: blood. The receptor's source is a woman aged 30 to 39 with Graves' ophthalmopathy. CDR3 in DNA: TGTGCCAGCGCCAGATTCTACGAGCAGTACTTC. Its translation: CASARFYEQYF.